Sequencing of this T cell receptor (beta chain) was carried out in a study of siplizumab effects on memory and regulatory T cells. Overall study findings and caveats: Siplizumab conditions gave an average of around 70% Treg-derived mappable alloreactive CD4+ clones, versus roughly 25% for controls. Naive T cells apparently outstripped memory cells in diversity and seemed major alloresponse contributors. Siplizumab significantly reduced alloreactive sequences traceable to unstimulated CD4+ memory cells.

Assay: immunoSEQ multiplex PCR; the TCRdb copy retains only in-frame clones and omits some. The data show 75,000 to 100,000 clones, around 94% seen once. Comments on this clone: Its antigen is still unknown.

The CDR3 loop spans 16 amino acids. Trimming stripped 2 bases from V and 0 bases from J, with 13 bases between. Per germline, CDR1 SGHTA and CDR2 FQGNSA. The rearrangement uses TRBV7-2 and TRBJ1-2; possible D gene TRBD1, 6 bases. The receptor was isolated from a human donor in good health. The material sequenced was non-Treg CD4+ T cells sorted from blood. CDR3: CASSLNQGRTNYGYTF. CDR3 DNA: TGTGCCAGCAGCTTAAATCAGGGGCGAACTAACTATGGCTACACCTTC.